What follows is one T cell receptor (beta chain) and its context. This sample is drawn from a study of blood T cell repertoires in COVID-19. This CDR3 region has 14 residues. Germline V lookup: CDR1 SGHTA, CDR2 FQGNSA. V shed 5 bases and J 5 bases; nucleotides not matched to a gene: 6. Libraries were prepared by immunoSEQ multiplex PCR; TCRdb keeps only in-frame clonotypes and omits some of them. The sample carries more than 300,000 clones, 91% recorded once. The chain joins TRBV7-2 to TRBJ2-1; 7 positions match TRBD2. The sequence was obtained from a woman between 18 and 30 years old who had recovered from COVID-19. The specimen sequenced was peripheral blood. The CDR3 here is CASSLLTSNNEQFF. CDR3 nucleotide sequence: TGTGCCAGCAGCCTATTGACTAGCAACAATGAGCAGTTCTTC.